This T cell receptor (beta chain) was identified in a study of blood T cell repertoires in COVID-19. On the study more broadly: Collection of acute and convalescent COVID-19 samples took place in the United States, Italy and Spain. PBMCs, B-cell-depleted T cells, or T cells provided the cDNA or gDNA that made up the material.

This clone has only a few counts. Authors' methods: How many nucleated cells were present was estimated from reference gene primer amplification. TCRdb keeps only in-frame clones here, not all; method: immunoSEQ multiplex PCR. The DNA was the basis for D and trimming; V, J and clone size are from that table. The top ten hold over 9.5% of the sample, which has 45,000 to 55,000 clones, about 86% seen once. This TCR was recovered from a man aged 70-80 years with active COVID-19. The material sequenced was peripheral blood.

The CDR3 sequence: CASSFSRSPRNYGYTF. In nucleotides, the CDR3 is TGTGCCAGCAGTTTCTCTCGATCCCCCAGGAACTATGGCTACACCTTC. The V and J genes are TRBV6-5 and TRBJ1-2; D gene uncertain. This CDR3 spans 16 amino acids. Germline CDR1 and CDR2: MNHEY and SVGAGI. Trimming removed 4 bases from V and 2 bases from J, with 17 bases in between.